This T cell receptor beta chain comes out of a study of CD8+ T cells in alopecia areata. Study background: Treated patients took oral tofacitinib at 5 to 10 mg twice daily.

Of note for this clone: Its target is not known.

Per germline, CDR1 MNHNY and CDR2 SVGAGI (reference sequence). Between the trimmed V and J ends, which lost 5 bases and 6 bases, there was a span of 10 bases. This CDR3 spans 12 amino acids. After isolation, RNA underwent reverse transcription to generate cDNA as the sequencing template. Generated by immunoSEQ multiplex PCR, the TCRdb table keeps only in-frame clones and is missing some. The sample holds some 180,000 clones, about half seen once. Findings and limits, study-wide: Many of the expanded lesional clones endured in scalp and blood while on tofacitinib.

The treatment is: oral pan-JAK inhibitor, 5-10 mg twice daily. The chain uses TRBV6-6 and TRBJ1-1, with unresolved D. The specimen comprised CD8+ T cells sorted from blood, sampled around week 54, from a patient treated with tofacitinib. This TCR derives from a human donor with alopecia areata. The CDR3 DNA reads TGTGCCAGCAGTGGAGTCTCGGCTGAAGCTTTCTTT. The encoded protein is CASSGVSAEAFF.